The 11 T cell receptor beta chains below were found in one sample sequenced in a study of T cell repertoires in cytomegalovirus infection. No antigen has been assigned to these receptors. Using its own MiXCR run on the reads, TCRdb lists one record per CDR3 protein. The data show 62,000 or so distinct CDR3 sequences, around 20% seen once. Specimen: CD8+ T cells from cultured PBMCs, collected from culture after CMV antigen stimulation. Every receptor here comes from a human donor in good health (CMV status not recorded). Some clones in this sample may be carry-over from other donors' samples.

The V and J genes are TRBV27 and TRBJ2-5; D is possibly TRBD1 (5 bases). This CDR3 contains 14 residues. V was clipped by 3 bases and J by 1 base, with 9 bases between them. The germline V gene encodes CDR1 MNHEY and CDR2 SMNVEV (reference sequence). CDR3 amino acids: CASSFQGFQETQYF. The CDR3 DNA sequence: TGTGCCAGCAGTTTCCAGGGTTTCCAAGAGACCCAGTACTTC.

This clonotype was counted only a few times. This chain uses TRBV10-3 with TRBJ2-5, with 9 bases matching TRBD1. Unmatched junction bases numbered 9, after V lost 3 bases and J lost 4 bases. The V gene's germline CDR1 is ENHRY and CDR2 SYGVKD. The CDR3 runs to 16 residues. The CDR3 here is CAISDSTKDRGETQYF. The CDR3 bases are TGTGCCATCAGTGACTCGACAAAGGACAGGGGAGAGACCCAGTACTTC.

The chain couples TRBV13 to TRBJ2-3, with D perhaps matching TRBD1 (6 bases). The CDR3 is made up of 16 amino acids. Trimming pared 5 bases from V and 3 bases from J, leaving 18 bases between. The V gene's germline CDR1 is PRHDT and CDR2 FYEKMQ (reference sequence). CDR3: CASSRTGSVITDTQYF. The CDR3 DNA reads TGTGCCAGCAGCCGAACAGGGAGTGTAATAACAGATACGCAGTATTTT.

This clonotype has more than one count but fewer than ten. The gene calls are TRBV4-1 and TRBJ1-1; D is unclear. Germline assignment: CDR1 MGHRA and CDR2 YSYEKL. The ends were cut back, 0 bases at V and 1 base at J, with 12 bases in the middle. CDR3 size: 16 residues. CDR3 DNA: TGCGCCAGCAGCCAAGATTACGGTAGGAAGAACACTGAAGCTTTCTTT. It encodes CASSQDYGRKNTEAFF.

This chain uses TRBV6-1 with TRBJ1-1, with D perhaps TRBD1 (5 bases). CDR3 length: 16 amino acids. V lost 2 bases and J lost 4, with 17 bases in between. Germline V lookup: CDR1 MNHNS, CDR2 SASEGT. The CDR3 DNA is TGTGCCAGCAGTGAAAACTTGGGAGACAGTGCCACTGAAGCTTTCTTT. Encoded protein: CASSENLGDSATEAFF.

The CDR3 region is CASSQARTGGTEAFF. The CDR3, as DNA: TGTGCCAGCAGCCAAGCAAGGACAGGGGGCACTGAAGCTTTCTTT. The genes are TRBV4-2 and TRBJ1-1; 10 nucleotides match TRBD1. CDR1 and CDR2 from the germline V gene are LGHNA and YNFKEQ. This CDR3 is built from 15 residues. The V gene end was trimmed by 1 base and the J gene end by 4 bases; junction bases not matched to a gene: 3.

This clonotype occurred a few times. This chain connects TRBV24-1 to TRBJ2-2; a possible D gene is TRBD2 (6 bases). CDR3 length: 16 residues. The V gene's germline CDR1 is KGHDR and CDR2 SFDVKD. Trimming removed 3 bases from V and 6 bases from J, with 16 bases in between. In DNA, the CDR3 is TGTGCCACCAGTGATCGGACTACCGCCGGGGCCGGGGAGCTGTTTTTT. Protein sequence: CATSDRTTAGAGELFF.

The V and J genes are TRBV6-5 and TRBJ1-2; 7 nucleotides agree with TRBD1. The V gene's germline CDR1 is MNHEY and CDR2 SVGAGI. The CDR3 consists of 15 residues. Trimming took 6 bases from V and 4 from J; bases not matched to a gene: 11. CDR3 loop: CASSQYRGDSYGYTF. CDR3 nucleotides: TGTGCCAGCAGCCAGTATAGAGGGGACAGCTATGGCTACACCTTC.

J is TRBJ1-2 and V is TRBV7-2, with D possibly TRBD1 on 5 matching bases. The CDR3 runs to 15 residues. The germline V gene has CDR1 SGHTA and CDR2 FQGNSA. The V gene lost 3 bases and the J gene lost 4 bases, with 15 bases spanning the gap. The CDR3 protein is CASSFRATELYGYTF. CDR3 in DNA: TGTGCCAGCAGCTTCAGGGCCACCGAACTCTATGGCTACACCTTC. The full variable domain, rest sourced from reference TRBV7-2 and TRBJ1-2, is GAGVSQSPSNKVTEKGKDVELRCDPISGHTALYWYRQSLGQGLEFLIYFQGNSAPDKSGLPSDRFSAERTGGSVSTLTIQRTQQEDSAVYLCASSFRATELYGYTFGSGTRLTVV.

This clonotype was recorded a few times. V gene TRBV7-9 combines with J gene TRBJ2-3, with D unresolved. Between the trimmed V and J ends, which lost 1 base and 2 bases, there was a span of 10 bases. This CDR3 has 15 amino acids. Germline CDR1 and CDR2: SEHNR and FQNEAQ (reference sequence). This CDR3 reads CASSLVRMNTDTQYF. The CDR3 DNA follows: TGTGCCAGCAGCTTAGTACGGATGAACACAGATACGCAGTATTTT.

The chain recombines TRBV7-6 with TRBJ1-4, with TRBD1 matching over 9 bases. Germline assignment: CDR1 SGHVS and CDR2 FNYEAQ. The CDR3 consists of 14 residues. With V trimmed by 5 bases and J by 9 bases, 7 bases remained unmatched. CDR3 protein: CASSQDRGGKKLFF. In nucleotides, the CDR3 is TGTGCCAGCAGCCAGGACAGGGGAGGTAAAAAACTGTTTTTT.